The clone carrying this T cell receptor beta chain has a count of ten or more. CD8+CD4-CCR7+CD45RA+ cells were sorted as naive CD8 T cells. The data stem from a study of molecular identifiers for immune sequencing clone quantification. The germline V gene encodes CDR1 PRHDT and CDR2 FYEKMQ (reference sequence). The CDR3 has 13 residues. Trimming stripped 4 bases from V and 3 bases from J, with 9 bases between. TCRdb passed the PCR reads through MiXCR, listing each CDR3 protein once. There are 80,000 to 100,000 distinct CDR3 sequences in the sample; more than 20% occur only once, and around 0.92% lies in the top ten.

The clonotype was recovered from a human donor in good health. Some libraries in this study had Jurkat cell RNA spiked in. The rearrangement uses TRBV13 and TRBJ1-1, with D unresolved. Material for sequencing was naive CD8+ T cells from blood, with Jurkat cell RNA spiked in. Subset here: FACS-sorted CD8+CD4-CCR7+CD45RA+ naive T cells. In DNA, the CDR3 is TGTGCCAGCAGCTGGGAAGAGGACACTGAAGCTTTCTTT. This sequence encodes CASSWEEDTEAFF. Based on the CDR3 plus reference TRBV13 and TRBJ1-1, the full variable domain is AAGVIQSPRHLIKEKRETATLKCYPIPRHDTVYWYQQGPGQDPQFLISFYEKMQSDKGSIPDRFSAQQFSDYHSELNMSSLELGDSALYFCASSWEEDTEAFFGQGTRLTVV.